One sample yielded the 26 T cell receptor beta chains listed below, sequenced in a study of CD8+ T cells in alopecia areata. TCR sequencing used cDNA made by reverse transcription of extracted RNA. The assay was immunoSEQ multiplex PCR, and TCRdb's table has in-frame clones only and misses some. The sample shows over 110,000 clones, 40% to 55% of them seen only once. The input for sequencing was CD4+ T cells sorted from blood, taken at week 0. The source of these receptors is a human donor with alopecia areata.

This sequence joins TRBV29-1 and TRBJ2-4; 16 bases fit TRBD2. Germline V gene sequence: CDR1 SQVTM, CDR2 ANQGSEA. V shed 6 bases and J 1 base; nucleotides not matched to a gene: 6. The CDR3 runs 17 residues. CDR3 sequence: CSVKGLAGGGAKNIQYF. The CDR3 nucleotides read TGCAGCGTGAAGGGACTAGCGGGAGGGGGTGCCAAAAACATTCAGTACTTC.

J is TRBJ2-5 and V is TRBV18; D ambiguous. V was cut by 0 bases and J by 2 bases, with 13 bases left in between. The CDR3 has 16 residues. Germline CDR1 reads KGHSH; CDR2 reads LQKENI. Here the CDR3 DNA reads TGTGCCAGCTCACCACCCCGGTCTCGGGTGCAAGAGACCCAGTACTTC. Residues: CASSPPRSRVQETQYF.

The chain couples TRBV28 to TRBJ1-5; 9 bases are a match to TRBD1. The CDR3 runs 15 residues. The V gene's germline CDR1 is MDHEN and CDR2 SYDVKM. V lost 3 bases, J lost 7 bases, and 7 bases stayed unmatched. CDR3 DNA sequence: TGTGCCAGCAGTTTCCCCCGGGGACAGGGCCAGCCCCAGCATTTT. Amino acids: CASSFPRGQGQPQHF.

This chain links TRBV11-3 with TRBJ2-3; D gene uncertain. Germline V CDR1 and CDR2: SGHNT, YENEEA. Trimming left V 0 bases short and J 11 bases short, with 6 bases between. The CDR3 extends over 11 amino acids. The CDR3 region has the DNA TGTGCCAGCAGCTTAGAGTGGAAGCAGTATTTT. The encoded protein is CASSLEWKQYF.

This clone occurred a few times. This chain joins TRBV7-2 and TRBJ2-3; TRBD2 aligns across 7 bases. The ends lost 5 bases at V and 1 base at J; junction bases unmatched: 12. Germline CDR1 reads SGHTA; CDR2 reads FQGNSA. This CDR3 has 17 amino acids. The chain's CDR3 is CASSPPPGRAGTDTQYF. CDR3 bases: TGTGCCAGCAGCCCCCCCCCGGGGAGGGCCGGCACAGATACGCAGTATTTT.

The chain combines TRBV30 with TRBJ2-7; 12 bases are shared with TRBD2. CDR1 is GTSNPN, CDR2 SVGIG, per germline (reference sequence). V shed 1 base and J 6 bases; nucleotides not matched to a gene: 7. This CDR3 is 15 amino acids long. CDR3 loop: CAWSGLAGGPGEQYF. The DNA of the CDR3 is TGTGCCTGGAGTGGCCTAGCGGGAGGGCCTGGCGAGCAGTACTTC.

The chain combines TRBV30 with TRBJ2-1; D is undetermined. Trimming removed 3 bases at V and 1 base at J, with 13 bases between. The V gene's germline CDR1 is GTSNPN and CDR2 SVGIG (reference sequence). This CDR3 is built from 15 residues. CDR3 bases: TGTGCCTGGAGCTGGGGTCCCCATTCCTACAATGAGCAGTTCTTC. It codes for CAWSWGPHSYNEQFF. Based on the CDR3 plus reference TRBV30 and TRBJ2-1, the full variable domain is SQTIHQWPATLVQPVGSPLSLECTVEGTSNPNLYWYRQAAGRGLQLLFYSVGIGQISSEVPQNLSASRPQDRQFILSSKKLLLSDSGFYLCAWSWGPHSYNEQFFGPGTRLTVL.

V and J are TRBV5-1 and TRBJ2-7, with no clear D. The CDR3 is 13 amino acids. Germline V gene sequence: CDR1 SGHRS, CDR2 YFSETQ. The V end was cut by 0 bases, the J end by 6 bases, with 10 bases between. CDR3 region: CASSLGPSREQYF. DNA for the CDR3: TGCGCCAGCAGCTTGGGACCTTCGCGCGAGCAGTACTTC. The variable domain in full, completed from reference TRBV5-1 and TRBJ2-7, reads KAGVTQTPRYLIKTRGQQVTLSCSPISGHRSVSWYQQTPGQGLQFLFEYFSETQRNKGNFPGRFSGRQFSNSRSEMNVSTLELGDSALYLCASSLGPSREQYFGPGTRLTVT.

Concerning this clone itself: Sequence at one end of the junction differs from germline and may be a read error. The gene calls are TRBV7-7 and TRBJ2-1; tentatively, D is TRBD2 (5 bases). The CDR3 spans 13 residues. Germline V gene lookup returns CDR1 SSHAT and CDR2 FNYEAQ (reference sequence). CDR3 bases: TGTGCTAGCAGCTTAGCCGGGGAGCATGAGCAGTTCTTC. Its protein product is CASSLAGEHEQFF.

V is TRBV30 and J is TRBJ2-7, with D perhaps matching TRBD2 (6 bases). Germline CDR1 reads GTSNPN; CDR2 reads SVGIG (reference sequence). The CDR3 length is 12 residues. With 8 bases removed from V and 0 bases from J, the gap between germline ends came to 11 bases. The CDR3 loop is CAQGSGSYEQYF. For the CDR3, the DNA is TGTGCCCAAGGTAGCGGCTCCTACGAGCAGTACTTC.

The CDR3 region has the DNA TGCAGCGTTGTTAACAGGGGGCCCACAGATACGCAGTATTTT. It codes for CSVVNRGPTDTQYF. The gene calls are TRBV29-1 and TRBJ2-3, with 9 bases matching TRBD1. Trimming cost V 4 bases and J 2 bases; bases outside gene matches: 4. The CDR3 extends over 14 amino acids. The germline V gene has CDR1 SQVTM and CDR2 ANQGSEA.

This chain links TRBV30 with TRBJ2-2; either TRBD1 or TRBD2 may supply D (5 bases each). Trimming removed 3 bases at V and 5 bases at J, with 7 bases between. Germline V gene sequence: CDR1 GTSNPN, CDR2 SVGIG (reference sequence). The CDR3 runs to 12 residues. CDR3 DNA: TGTGCCTGGAGGGGGGAAACCGGGGAGCTGTTTTTT. Its protein product is CAWRGETGELFF.

A few counts support this clone. The CDR3 protein is CASSPTVYSYNEQFF. In DNA form, the CDR3 reads TGTGCCAGCAGCCCGACAGTTTACTCCTACAATGAGCAGTTCTTC. This chain connects TRBV7-2 to TRBJ2-1; tentatively, D is TRBD1 (5 bases). V lost 5 bases and J 0 bases, leaving 11 bases between the germline ends. The CDR3 spans 15 residues. Germline V CDR1 and CDR2: SGHTA, FQGNSA.

The genes are TRBV29-1 and TRBJ2-3; D unclear. In germline, CDR1 is SQVTM, CDR2 ANQGSEA. This CDR3 spans 13 amino acids. Between the trimmed V and J ends, which lost 3 bases and 1 base, there was a span of 8 bases. The CDR3 sequence: CSVEIPGTDTQYF. The CDR3 region has the DNA TGCAGCGTTGAGATCCCGGGCACAGATACGCAGTATTTT.

CDR3 nucleotides: TGTGCCAGCAGTTTCCCAGTCGGGACAGGATCCTATGGCTACACCTTC. This translates into CASSFPVGTGSYGYTF. The chain uses TRBV28 and TRBJ1-2, with 8 bases matching TRBD1. Unmatched junction bases numbered 10, after V lost 3 bases and J lost 4 bases. The CDR3 covers 16 residues. The germline V gene encodes CDR1 MDHEN and CDR2 SYDVKM.

This clone has just one count. The chain recombines TRBV2 with TRBJ2-7; tentatively, D is TRBD1 (5 bases). CDR3 length: 13 residues. Trimming removed 1 base from V and 2 bases from J, with 6 bases in between. CDR1 and CDR2 from the germline V gene are SNHLY and FYNNEI. DNA of the CDR3: TGTGCCAGCAGTGAAGGCAGGGCCTACGAGCAGTACTTC. The encoded protein is CASSEGRAYEQYF. Variable domain in full (rest from reference TRBV2 and TRBJ2-7): EPEVTQTPSHQVTQMGQEVILRCVPISNHLYFYWYRQILGQKVEFLVSFYNNEISEKSEIFDDQFSVERPDGSNFTLKIRSTKLEDSAMYFCASSEGRAYEQYFGPGTRLTVT.

CDR3 in amino acids: CSVLTSGETQYF. The CDR3 DNA sequence: TGCAGCGTCCTGACTAGCGGGGAGACCCAGTACTTC. The gene calls are TRBV29-1 and TRBJ2-5, with TRBD2 matching 10 bases. Germline V gives CDR1 SQVTM, CDR2 ANQGSEA. V lost 6 bases and J lost 5; bases outside the gene matches: 3. The CDR3 runs 12 residues.

The chain has TRBV29-1 and TRBJ2-7, with 8 bases fitting TRBD1. Germline V gene lookup returns CDR1 SQVTM and CDR2 ANQGSEA. CDR3 length equals 14 residues. With 3 bases clipped from V and 1 base from J, the junction kept 5 bases outside the gene matches. As DNA, the CDR3 is TGCAGCGTTGAGACCGGGACAGGTTCCTACGAGCAGTACTTC. Translating it yields CSVETGTGSYEQYF.

This clone was seen a few times. The CDR3, as DNA: TGTGCCAGCACAAGTGCGCCTAATCAGCCCCAGCATTTT. This encodes CASTSAPNQPQHF. The rearrangement uses TRBV2 and TRBJ1-5; D not certain. The germline CDR1 and CDR2 sequences are SNHLY and FYNNEI. This CDR3 has 13 residues. Trimming removed 7 bases at V and 4 bases at J, with 11 bases between.

This chain links TRBV9 with TRBJ1-2, with D maybe TRBD1 (5 bases). Germline CDR1 SGDLS, CDR2 YYNGEE. The CDR3 has 15 amino acids. V was cut by 0 bases and J by 4 bases, with 13 bases left in between. The CDR3 DNA reads as TGTGCCAGCAGCGTAGGGGGCGAGGCCCGCTATGGCTACACCTTC. Protein product: CASSVGGEARYGYTF.

The V call is TRBV7-3, the J call TRBJ2-3; D not certain. Germline assignment: CDR1 SGHTA and CDR2 FQGTGA. Deletions cut 2 bases from V and 0 bases from J, with 6 bases between. CDR3 length: 14 residues. CDR3: CASSLVPSTDTQYF. The CDR3 DNA sequence: TGTGCCAGCAGCTTAGTCCCCAGCACAGATACGCAGTATTTT.

The V and J genes are TRBV18 and TRBJ2-7; weak D call: TRBD1 (6 bases). CDR3 size: 16 residues. V lost 1 base and J 0 bases, leaving 13 bases between the germline ends. Germline CDR1 reads KGHSH; CDR2 reads LQKENI. DNA for the CDR3: TGTGCCAGCTCACCACGAGAGGGGGTAGGCTCCTACGAGCAGTACTTC. It specifies CASSPREGVGSYEQYF.

A few counts support this clone. V and J are TRBV30 and TRBJ2-1, with a tentative D call TRBD2 (5 bases). The CDR3 length is 16 residues. Trimming shortened V by 0 bases and J by 2 bases, and 14 bases separated the two germline ends. The V gene's germline CDR1 is GTSNPN and CDR2 SVGIG (reference sequence). The CDR3 bases are TGTGCCTGGAGTGTCTTAAGCGGAACGGCCTACAATGAGCAGTTCTTC. It encodes CAWSVLSGTAYNEQFF.

V usage is TRBV10-3 and J usage is TRBJ2-1; no firm D call. V lost 3 bases and J 4 bases, leaving 7 bases between the germline ends. The germline V gene encodes CDR1 ENHRY and CDR2 SYGVKD. This CDR3 contains 13 residues. CDR3 coding DNA: TGTGCCATCAGTGATCTTAAGTACAATGAGCAGTTCTTC. Its translation: CAISDLKYNEQFF.

This clone was counted only a few times. This rearrangement joins TRBV5-1 to TRBJ2-3; D gene ambiguous. This CDR3 spans 15 amino acids. Trimming cost V 0 bases and J 0 bases, with 8 bases left between them. CDR1 is SGHRS, CDR2 YFSETQ, per germline. The chain's CDR3 is CASSLDVSSTDTQYF. DNA for the CDR3: TGCGCCAGCAGCTTGGATGTCTCTAGCACAGATACGCAGTATTTT.

The gene calls are TRBV5-1 and TRBJ1-3; 12 bases align to TRBD1. CDR1 is SGHRS and CDR2 is YFSETQ in the germline V gene. V dropped 0 bases and J dropped 3; count of bases not matched to a gene: 4. The CDR3 totals 17 residues. CDR3 region: CASSLEGQGARGNTIYF. The CDR3 nucleotides are TGCGCCAGCAGCTTGGAGGGACAGGGGGCGCGTGGAAACACCATATATTTT.